A selection of T cell receptor beta chains follows, all from one sample in a study of blood T cell repertoires in COVID-19. Repertoires were generated with immunoSEQ multiplex PCR, while TCRdb's copy carries only in-frame clones and drops some. The sample has about 160,000 clones; 84% are singletons. The sequencing input was PBMCs or T cells enriched from blood (not recorded which). These receptors originate from a woman aged 50 to 65 who had recovered from COVID-19. CDR3s include the opening cysteine and the closing phenylalanine or tryptophan. The D gene is left open where the match is weak. Clone sizes are given selectively: once, few, many, or a class where the clone is expanded.

size: -
V: TRBV5-4
D: -
J: TRBJ2-5
CDR3: CASSTPLGSQETQYF
DNA: TGTGCCAGCAGCACCCCCCTCGGGTCCCAAGAGACCCAGTACTTC

size: -
V: TRBV5-6
D: TRBD1
J: TRBJ1-1
CDR3: CASSSNFRQGNTEAFF
DNA: TGTGCCAGCAGCTCCAACTTCAGACAGGGGAACACTGAAGCTTTCTTT

size: -
V: TRBV7-9
D: -
J: TRBJ2-5
CDR3: CASSPSTSWGGQTQYF
DNA: TGTGCCAGCAGCCCGTCGACTAGCTGGGGGGGCCAGACCCAGTACTTC

size: -
V: TRBV19
D: TRBD1
J: TRBJ1-1
CDR3: CASRKTGTGHTEAFF
DNA: TGTGCCAGTAGAAAAACCGGGACAGGACATACTGAAGCTTTCTTT

size: -
V: TRBV6-2/TRBV6-3
D: TRBD2
J: TRBJ2-1
CDR3: CASSTSGTYNEQFF
DNA: TGTGCCAGCAGCACTAGCGGGACTTACAATGAGCAGTTCTTC

size: -
V: TRBV21-1
D: -
J: TRBJ2-1
CDR3: CASSKRGLHRSNEQFF
DNA: TGTGCCAGCAGCAAACGGGGTCTCCATAGGAGCAATGAGCAGTTCTTC

size: -
V: TRBV19
D: -
J: TRBJ1-1
CDR3: CASSPLGGTEAFF
DNA: TGTGCCAGTAGTCCCCTCGGGGGGACTGAAGCTTTCTTT

size: -
V: TRBV6-5
D: TRBD2
J: TRBJ2-7
CDR3: CASSYAAGGLSEQYF
DNA: TGTGCCAGCAGTTACGCAGCGGGGGGGCTGAGCGAGCAGTACTTC

size: -
V: TRBV29-1
D: -
J: TRBJ2-1
CDR3: CSVSRSGDNEQFF
DNA: TGCAGCGTATCCAGGAGCGGAGACAATGAGCAGTTCTTC

size: -
V: TRBV5-8
D: -
J: TRBJ1-2
CDR3: CASSLLTDYYGYTF
DNA: TGTGCCAGCAGCTTGCTGACAGACTACTATGGCTACACCTTC

size: -
V: TRBV3-1/TRBV3-2
D: -
J: TRBJ2-1
CDR3: CASSQRQGIEQFF
DNA: TGTGCCAGCAGCCAACGGCAGGGAATTGAGCAGTTCTTC

size: -
V: TRBV6-5
D: -
J: TRBJ1-2
CDR3: CASSYSGREYGYTF
DNA: TGTGCCAGCAGTTACTCCGGACGGGAATATGGCTACACCTTC

size: -
V: TRBV28
D: -
J: TRBJ2-6
CDR3: CASSNPLGLSGANVLTF
DNA: TGTGCCAGCAGTAACCCTTTAGGACTCTCTGGGGCCAACGTCCTGACTTTC

size: -
V: TRBV27
D: TRBD2
J: TRBJ2-7
CDR3: CASSGLAGSYEQYF
DNA: TGTGCCAGTTCGGGACTAGCGGGAAGCTACGAGCAGTACTTC

size: few
V: TRBV5-1
D: -
J: TRBJ1-2
CDR3: CASSPGEAAPYGYTF
DNA: TGCGCCAGCAGCCCCGGGGAGGCGGCCCCCTATGGCTACACCTTC

size: few
V: TRBV5-5
D: -
J: TRBJ2-2
CDR3: CASSLVGVFTGELFF
DNA: TGTGCCAGCAGCTTGGTCGGGGTCTTCACCGGGGAGCTGTTTTTT

size: -
V: TRBV6-5
D: -
J: TRBJ1-2
CDR3: CASSYSGPAYYGYTF
DNA: TGTGCCAGCAGTTACTCAGGCCCAGCGTACTATGGCTACACCTTC

size: few
V: TRBV29-1
D: TRBD1
J: TRBJ1-1
CDR3: CSVAGGLNTEAFF
DNA: TGCAGCGTTGCAGGGGGCTTGAACACTGAAGCTTTCTTT

size: -
V: TRBV28
D: -
J: TRBJ1-2
CDR3: CASRAGLYGYTF
DNA: TGTGCCAGCAGGGCCGGGTTGTATGGCTACACCTTC

size: once
V: TRBV28
D: -
J: TRBJ1-6
CDR3: CASSLSRQLGDSPLHF
DNA: TGTGCCAGCAGTTTAAGTCGACAGTTAGGCGATTCACCCCTCCACTTT

size: -
V: TRBV9
D: TRBD2
J: TRBJ2-1
CDR3: CASSGERGGSNEQFF
DNA: TGTGCCAGCAGCGGGGAGCGGGGGGGCTCAAATGAGCAGTTCTTC

size: -
V: TRBV19
D: -
J: TRBJ1-4
CDR3: CASSNVGRIEKLFF
DNA: TGTGCCAGTAGTAACGTCGGGAGGATTGAAAAACTGTTTTTT

size: -
V: TRBV7-2
D: -
J: TRBJ1-1
CDR3: CASSLGHMNTEAFF
DNA: TGTGCCAGCAGCTTAGGACATATGAACACTGAAGCTTTCTTT

size: -
V: TRBV4-3
D: TRBD1
J: TRBJ1-2
CDR3: CASSRLITGDANYGYTF
DNA: TGCGCCAGCAGCCGCTTGATAACAGGGGACGCTAACTATGGCTACACCTTC

size: -
V: TRBV10-1
D: -
J: TRBJ2-7
CDR3: CASSGREHVYEQYF
DNA: TGCGCCAGCAGTGGGAGGGAGCACGTTTACGAGCAGTACTTC

size: -
V: TRBV6-6
D: TRBD2
J: TRBJ2-3
CDR3: CASSPRGVGPSTDTQYF
DNA: TGTGCCAGCAGTCCCCGGGGGGTAGGGCCTAGCACAGATACGCAGTATTTT

size: -
V: TRBV5-1
D: TRBD2
J: TRBJ2-5
CDR3: CASSPSILAGGQETQYF
DNA: TGCGCCAGCAGCCCCAGCATACTAGCGGGGGGGCAAGAGACCCAGTACTTC

size: -
V: TRBV3-1/TRBV3-2
D: -
J: TRBJ1-2
CDR3: CASSAAPDYGYTF
DNA: TGTGCCAGCAGCGCCGCACCGGACTATGGCTACACCTTC

size: -
V: TRBV28
D: -
J: TRBJ1-5
CDR3: CASSRGRQPQHF
DNA: TGTGCCAGCAGTAGAGGGCGACAGCCCCAGCATTTT

size: -
V: TRBV2
D: TRBD1
J: TRBJ1-5
CDR3: CASSAQGVGQPQHF
DNA: TGTGCCAGCAGTGCGCAGGGGGTAGGTCAGCCCCAGCATTTT

size: -
V: TRBV5-1
D: -
J: TRBJ2-2
CDR3: CASSWDGTPNTGELFF
DNA: TGCGCCAGCAGCTGGGACGGGACACCCAACACCGGGGAGCTGTTTTTT

size: -
V: TRBV5-5
D: -
J: TRBJ2-7
CDR3: CASSLLDSYYEQYF
DNA: TGTGCCAGCAGCTTGCTGGACAGCTACTACGAGCAGTACTTC

size: -
V: TRBV4-2
D: -
J: TRBJ1-2
CDR3: CASSQGTQGTNYGYTF
DNA: TGTGCCAGCAGCCAAGGGACGCAGGGAACTAACTATGGCTACACCTTC

size: -
V: TRBV3-1/TRBV3-2
D: -
J: TRBJ2-3
CDR3: CASSQSIGALDTQYF
DNA: TGTGCCAGCAGCCAATCCATAGGGGCGCTAGATACGCAGTATTTT

size: -
V: TRBV7-6
D: TRBD1
J: TRBJ2-2
CDR3: CASRDRANTGELFF
DNA: TGTGCCAGCAGGGACAGGGCGAACACCGGGGAGCTGTTTTTT

size: -
V: TRBV7-9
D: TRBD1
J: TRBJ2-3
CDR3: CASSLGQGAGDTQYF
DNA: TGTGCCAGCAGCTTGGGGCAGGGGGCAGGGGATACGCAGTATTTT

size: once
V: TRBV2
D: -
J: TRBJ1-6
CDR3: CASKLSVSYNSPLHF
DNA: TGTGCCAGCAAGCTGAGTGTATCCTATAATTCACCCCTCCACTTT

size: -
V: TRBV9
D: TRBD2
J: TRBJ2-3
CDR3: CASSSHQRGRGTEYF
DNA: TGTGCCAGCAGCTCCCACCAGCGGGGCCGAGGTACGGAGTATTTT

size: -
V: TRBV7-2
D: -
J: TRBJ2-7
CDR3: CASSGGTSSYEQYF
DNA: TGTGCCAGCAGCGGCGGGACTTCATCCTACGAGCAGTACTTC

size: many
V: TRBV7-7
D: TRBD2
J: TRBJ2-1
CDR3: CASSFSGGAYNEQFF
DNA: TGTGCTAGCAGCTTCAGCGGGGGGGCCTACAATGAGCAGTTCTTC

size: -
V: TRBV4-3
D: -
J: TRBJ1-6
CDR3: CASSLSSYNSPLHF
DNA: TGCGCCAGCAGCTTGAGCTCCTATAATTCACCCCTCCACTTT

size: -
V: TRBV10-3
D: -
J: TRBJ1-2
CDR3: CATQEGGDLYGYTF
DNA: TGTGCCACGCAAGAGGGGGGGGACCTCTATGGCTACACCTTC

size: -
V: TRBV2
D: -
J: TRBJ1-4
CDR3: CASSDYRGNEKLFF
DNA: TGTGCCAGCAGTGACTATAGGGGCAACGAAAAACTGTTTTTT

size: -
V: TRBV12-3/TRBV12-4
D: -
J: TRBJ1-2
CDR3: CASSLSSRESYTF
DNA: TGTGCCAGCAGTTTAAGTAGTCGGGAAAGCTACACCTTC

size: -
V: TRBV7-9
D: -
J: TRBJ2-2
CDR3: CASSLKQRLMNTGELFF
DNA: TGTGCCAGCAGCTTAAAACAGCGGCTCATGAACACCGGGGAGCTGTTTTTT

size: -
V: TRBV14
D: TRBD1
J: TRBJ1-2
CDR3: CASSQQHRGPIYGYTF
DNA: TGTGCCAGCAGCCAACAACACAGGGGGCCCATCTATGGCTACACCTTC

size: few
V: TRBV2
D: -
J: TRBJ1-5
CDR3: CASGASNQPQHF
DNA: TGTGCCAGCGGGGCTAGCAATCAGCCCCAGCATTTT

size: -
V: TRBV5-4
D: -
J: TRBJ2-1
CDR3: CASSLGGIVRDEQFF
DNA: TGTGCCAGCAGCTTAGGGGGAATCGTAAGGGATGAGCAGTTCTTC

size: -
V: TRBV27
D: -
J: TRBJ2-7
CDR3: CASSRSKPSYEQYF
DNA: TGTGCCAGCAGTCGATCAAAGCCCTCCTACGAGCAGTACTTC

size: few
V: TRBV29-1
D: -
J: TRBJ1-5
CDR3: CSVGVGANQPQHF
DNA: TGCAGCGTTGGGGTGGGAGCAAATCAGCCCCAGCATTTT

size: -
V: TRBV2
D: -
J: TRBJ1-1
CDR3: CASRREVNTEAFF
DNA: TGTGCCAGCAGACGGGAAGTGAACACTGAAGCTTTCTTT

size: -
V: TRBV6-5
D: -
J: TRBJ2-3
CDR3: CASSQSTDTQYF
DNA: TGTGCCAGCAGCCAAAGCACAGATACGCAGTATTTT

size: -
V: TRBV7-2
D: TRBD1
J: TRBJ1-2
CDR3: CASSLGQGLYGYTF
DNA: TGTGCCAGCAGCTTGGGACAGGGACTATATGGCTACACCTTC

size: -
V: TRBV5-6
D: -
J: TRBJ2-3
CDR3: CASRSGLGDTQYF
DNA: TGTGCCAGCAGATCTGGGCTCGGAGATACGCAGTATTTT

size: -
V: TRBV6-5
D: -
J: TRBJ2-6
CDR3: CASSFRSSGANVLTF
DNA: TGTGCCAGCAGTTTTCGGAGCTCTGGGGCCAACGTCCTGACTTTC

size: -
V: TRBV11-2
D: -
J: TRBJ1-3
CDR3: CASSPDQGAGNTIYF
DNA: TGTGCCAGCAGCCCGGACCAGGGTGCTGGAAACACCATATATTTT

size: -
V: TRBV28
D: -
J: TRBJ2-7
CDR3: CASSLSGRSYEQYF
DNA: TGTGCCAGCAGTTTATCAGGCCGCTCCTACGAGCAGTACTTC